The present TCR beta chain was sequenced within a study of beta chain features in type 1 diabetes. Study background: There was similarity between patients and healthy donors in age, gender and cell yields.

This clone has only a few counts. Its antigen is unidentified. The isolated RNA, all of it, was reverse transcribed, so expressed TCRB transcripts were what got sequenced. Using immunoSEQ multiplex PCR, the repertoire was profiled, and TCRdb retains in-frame clones only, with some absent. The repertoire consists of 250,000 to 350,000 clones, with approximately 15% occurring once and the leading ten covering 0.015% to 0.017%. Sorting with CD45RO/CCR7/CD25/CD127/CD95/CD27 yielded naive, central memory, regulatory and stem-like memory CD4+ cells. Points from the study as a whole: VDJ junctions in type 1 diabetes patients carried more deletions and fewer insertions. TCRB CDR3 length was moderately but significantly reduced in all four CD4+ subsets of Type 1 diabetes patients. Shorter templates might be favored by PCR, equally in patients and controls.

V lost 6 bases to trimming and J lost 5 bases; unmatched junction nucleotides: 10. CDR3 length equals 15 residues. CDR1 MDHEN and CDR2 SYDVKM come from the germline V gene. This sequence originates from a man aged 18 to 30 with type 1 diabetes. This sequence joins TRBV28 and TRBJ2-7, with 10 positions matching TRBD1. The sample taken for sequencing was naive CD4+ T cells from blood. This chain's CDR3 is CASRPGGQGTDEQYF. The CDR3 region has the DNA TGTGCCAGCAGACCCGGGGGACAGGGGACCGACGAGCAGTACTTC. The full variable domain, in which reference TRBV28 and TRBJ2-7 provide the parts outside the CDR3, is DVKVTQSSRYLVKRTGEKVFLECVQDMDHENMFWYRQDPGLGLRLIYFSYDVKMKEKGDIPEGYSVSREKKERFSLILESASTNQTSMYLCASRPGGQGTDEQYFGPGTRLTVT.